This T cell receptor beta chain was sequenced for a study of T cell responses to AZD1222 COVID-19 vaccine. The study's findings and limits: Just a handful of AZD1222 recipients were seropositive at baseline. Donor demographics were predominantly white British with a female majority; clonal diversity may be underestimated. Of spike-specific TCRs, nearly half reportedly target regions left unmutated in variants.

About this clone: The target antigen is unknown.

Germline V gives CDR1 SGHKS, CDR2 YYEKEE (reference sequence). Trimming took 3 bases from V and 4 from J; bases not matched to a gene: 15. The CDR3 has 18 amino acids. Profiled with immunoSEQ multiplex PCR; TCRdb holds only in-frame clones, not every one. The sample shows roughly 110,000 clones, around 87% of them seen only once. The sequenced sample was peripheral blood, obtained on day 0 of AZD1222 vaccination. The rearrangement joins TRBV5-5 to TRBJ2-3; 9 bases match TRBD2. The sequence was collected from an adult in good health. CDR3 amino acids: CASSSTMLAGVGADTQYF. In nucleotides, the CDR3 is TGTGCCAGCAGCTCGACTATGTTAGCGGGAGTGGGCGCAGATACGCAGTATTTT.